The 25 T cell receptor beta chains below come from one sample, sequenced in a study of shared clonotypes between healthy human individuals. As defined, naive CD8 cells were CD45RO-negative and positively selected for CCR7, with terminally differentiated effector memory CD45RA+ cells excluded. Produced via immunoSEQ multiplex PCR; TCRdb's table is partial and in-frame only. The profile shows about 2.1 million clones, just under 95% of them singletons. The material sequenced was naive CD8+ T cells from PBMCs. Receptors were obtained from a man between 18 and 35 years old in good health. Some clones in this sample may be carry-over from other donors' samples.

DNA for the CDR3: TGCGCCAGCAGCCCGTGGACGGTGACCTACGAGCAGTACTTC. Its translation: CASSPWTVTYEQYF. The J gene is TRBJ2-7, the V gene TRBV5-1, with unresolved D. V dropped 4 bases and J dropped 2 bases, with 13 bases sitting between them. Germline CDR1 SGHRS, CDR2 YFSETQ. The CDR3 has 14 amino acids.

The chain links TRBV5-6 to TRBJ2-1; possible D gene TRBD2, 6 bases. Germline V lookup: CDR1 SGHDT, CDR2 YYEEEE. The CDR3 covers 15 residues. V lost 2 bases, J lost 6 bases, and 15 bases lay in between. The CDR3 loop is CASSFFRGRGNEQFF. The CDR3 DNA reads TGTGCCAGCAGCTTCTTTCGGGGGAGAGGCAATGAGCAGTTCTTC.

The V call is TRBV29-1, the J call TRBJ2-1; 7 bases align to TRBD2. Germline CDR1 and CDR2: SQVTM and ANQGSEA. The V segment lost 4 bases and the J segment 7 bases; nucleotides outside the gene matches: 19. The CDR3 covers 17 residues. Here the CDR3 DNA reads TGCAGCGTTGTGCCCCAAGAGGCGGGAGTTTATGGGAATGAGCAGTTCTTC. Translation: CSVVPQEAGVYGNEQFF.

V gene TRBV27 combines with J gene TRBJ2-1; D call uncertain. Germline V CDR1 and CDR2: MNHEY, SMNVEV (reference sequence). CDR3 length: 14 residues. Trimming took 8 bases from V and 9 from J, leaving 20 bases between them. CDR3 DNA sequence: TGTGCCAGCTTATCCATTGGTAGCTACCCTGAGCAGTTCTTC. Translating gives CASLSIGSYPEQFF.

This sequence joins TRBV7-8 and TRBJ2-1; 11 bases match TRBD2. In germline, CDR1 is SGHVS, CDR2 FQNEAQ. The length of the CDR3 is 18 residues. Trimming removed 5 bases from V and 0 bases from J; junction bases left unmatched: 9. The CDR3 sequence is CASSPSGRPTSSYNEQFF. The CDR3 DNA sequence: TGTGCCAGCAGCCCTAGCGGGAGGCCGACAAGCTCCTACAATGAGCAGTTCTTC.

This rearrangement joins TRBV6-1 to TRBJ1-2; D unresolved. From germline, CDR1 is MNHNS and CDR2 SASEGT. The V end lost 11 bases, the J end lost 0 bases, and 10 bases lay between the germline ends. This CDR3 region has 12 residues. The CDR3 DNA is TGTGCCGGGAGGAACACTAACTATGGCTACACCTTC. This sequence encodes CAGRNTNYGYTF.

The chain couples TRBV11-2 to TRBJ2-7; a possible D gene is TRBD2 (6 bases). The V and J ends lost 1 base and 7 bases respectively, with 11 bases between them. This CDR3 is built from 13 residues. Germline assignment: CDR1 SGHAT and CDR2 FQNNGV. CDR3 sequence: CASSLVPGEEQYF. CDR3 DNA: TGTGCCAGCAGCTTAGTTCCGGGGGAAGAGCAGTACTTC.

This CDR3 is CSVMDSHTGELFF. The CDR3 DNA is TGCAGCGTTATGGACAGCCACACCGGGGAGCTGTTTTTT. V is TRBV29-1 and J is TRBJ2-2; D might be TRBD1 (6 bases). V was clipped by 5 bases and J by 3 bases, with 10 bases between them. Looked up from germline, CDR1 is SQVTM and CDR2 is ANQGSEA. The CDR3 extends over 13 amino acids.

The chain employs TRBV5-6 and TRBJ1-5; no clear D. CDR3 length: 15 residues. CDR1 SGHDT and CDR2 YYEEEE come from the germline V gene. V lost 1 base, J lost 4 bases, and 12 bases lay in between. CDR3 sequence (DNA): TGTGCCAGCAGCTTGTCGTCAGCTCCTAATCAGCCCCAGCATTTT. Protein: CASSLSSAPNQPQHF.

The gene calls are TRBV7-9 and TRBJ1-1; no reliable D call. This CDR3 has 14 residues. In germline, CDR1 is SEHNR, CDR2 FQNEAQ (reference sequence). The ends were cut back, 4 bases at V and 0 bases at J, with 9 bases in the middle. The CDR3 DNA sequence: TGTGCCAGCAGCTGGGGAAGACTGAACACTGAAGCTTTCTTT. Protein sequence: CASSWGRLNTEAFF.

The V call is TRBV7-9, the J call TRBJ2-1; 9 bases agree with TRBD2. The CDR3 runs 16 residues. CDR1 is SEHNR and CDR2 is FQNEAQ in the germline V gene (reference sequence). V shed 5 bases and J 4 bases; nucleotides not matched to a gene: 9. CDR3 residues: CASSRNSGSGYNEQFF. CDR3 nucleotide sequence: TGTGCCAGCAGCCGAAATAGCGGGAGCGGTTACAATGAGCAGTTCTTC. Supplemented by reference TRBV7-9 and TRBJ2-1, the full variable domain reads DTGVSQNPRHKITKRGQNVTFRCDPISEHNRLYWYRQTLGQGPEFLTYFQNEAQLEKSRLLSDRFSAERPKGSFSTLEIQRTEQGDSAMYLCASSRNSGSGYNEQFFGPGTRLTVL.

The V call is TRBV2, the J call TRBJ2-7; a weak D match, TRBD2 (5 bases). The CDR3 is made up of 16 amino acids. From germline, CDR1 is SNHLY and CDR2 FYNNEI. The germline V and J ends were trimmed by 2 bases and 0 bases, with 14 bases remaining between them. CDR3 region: CASSETWTSSSYEQYF. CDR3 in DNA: TGTGCCAGCAGTGAAACGTGGACTTCGAGCTCCTACGAGCAGTACTTC. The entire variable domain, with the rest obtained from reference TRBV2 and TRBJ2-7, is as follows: EPEVTQTPSHQVTQMGQEVILRCVPISNHLYFYWYRQILGQKVEFLVSFYNNEISEKSEIFDDQFSVERPDGSNFTLKIRSTKLEDSAMYFCASSETWTSSSYEQYFGPGTRLTVT.

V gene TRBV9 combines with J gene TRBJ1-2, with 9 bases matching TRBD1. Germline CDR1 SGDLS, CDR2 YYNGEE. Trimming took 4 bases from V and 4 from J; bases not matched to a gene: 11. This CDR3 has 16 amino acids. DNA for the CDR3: TGTGCCAGCAGCATCCGGACAGGGGAGGATGTCTATGGCTACACCTTC. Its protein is CASSIRTGEDVYGYTF.

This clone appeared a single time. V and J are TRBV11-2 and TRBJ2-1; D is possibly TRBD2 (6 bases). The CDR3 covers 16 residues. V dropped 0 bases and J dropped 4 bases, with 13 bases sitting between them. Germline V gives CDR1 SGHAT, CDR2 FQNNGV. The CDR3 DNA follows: TGTGCCAGCAGCTTAGATAGGTCTAGCGTTTACAATGAGCAGTTCTTC. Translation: CASSLDRSSVYNEQFF.

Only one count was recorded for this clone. The CDR3 is CASSQTGSGNTIYF. The CDR3 DNA reads as TGCGCCAGCAGTCAAACAGGGTCTGGAAACACCATATATTTT. The V call is TRBV5-1, the J call TRBJ1-3; possible D gene TRBD1, 6 bases. The germline V gene has CDR1 SGHRS and CDR2 YFSETQ. The V end was cut by 5 bases, the J end by 1 base, with 10 bases between. This CDR3 region has 14 residues.

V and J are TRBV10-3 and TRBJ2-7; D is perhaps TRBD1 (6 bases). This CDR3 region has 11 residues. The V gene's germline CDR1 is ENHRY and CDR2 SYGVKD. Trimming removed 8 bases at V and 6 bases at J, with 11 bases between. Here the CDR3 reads CAIGGSSEQYF. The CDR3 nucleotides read TGTGCCATCGGGGGCAGCAGCGAGCAGTACTTC.

As DNA, the CDR3 is TGTGCCAGCAGCATCGGGACAGGGATCTCCTACAATGAGCAGTTCTTC. Amino acids: CASSIGTGISYNEQFF. This chain connects TRBV7-8 to TRBJ2-1, with 9 bases fitting TRBD1. With 5 bases clipped from V and 0 bases from J, the junction kept 5 bases outside the gene matches. This CDR3 region has 16 residues. The germline V gene has CDR1 SGHVS and CDR2 FQNEAQ.

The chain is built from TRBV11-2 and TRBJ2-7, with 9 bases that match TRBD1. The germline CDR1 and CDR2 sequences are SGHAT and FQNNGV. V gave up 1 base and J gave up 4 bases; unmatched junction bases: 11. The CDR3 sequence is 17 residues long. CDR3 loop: CASSLAFFRTGEYEQYF. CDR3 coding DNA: TGTGCCAGCAGCTTAGCCTTTTTCCGGACAGGGGAGTACGAGCAGTACTTC.

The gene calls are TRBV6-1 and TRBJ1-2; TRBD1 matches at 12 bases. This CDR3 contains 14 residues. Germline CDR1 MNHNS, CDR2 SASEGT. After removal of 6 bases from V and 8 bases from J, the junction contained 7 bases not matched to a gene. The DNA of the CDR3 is TGTGCCAGCAGCGACGGGACAGGGGGCCAGGGCTACACCTTC. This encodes CASSDGTGGQGYTF.

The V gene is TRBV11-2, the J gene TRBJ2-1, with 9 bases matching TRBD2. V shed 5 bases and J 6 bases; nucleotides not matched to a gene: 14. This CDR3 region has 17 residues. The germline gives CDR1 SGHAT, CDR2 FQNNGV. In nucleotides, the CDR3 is TGTGCCAGCAGCCCTATCGGGGGGGGACTAGCTACCAATGAGCAGTTCTTC. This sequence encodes CASSPIGGGLATNEQFF.

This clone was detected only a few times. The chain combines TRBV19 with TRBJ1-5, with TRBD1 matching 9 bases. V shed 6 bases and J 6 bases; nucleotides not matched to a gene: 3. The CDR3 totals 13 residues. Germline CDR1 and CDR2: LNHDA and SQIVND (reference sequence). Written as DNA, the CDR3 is TGTGCCAGTAGCGGACAGGGGAGTCAGCCCCAGCATTTT. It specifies CASSGQGSQPQHF.

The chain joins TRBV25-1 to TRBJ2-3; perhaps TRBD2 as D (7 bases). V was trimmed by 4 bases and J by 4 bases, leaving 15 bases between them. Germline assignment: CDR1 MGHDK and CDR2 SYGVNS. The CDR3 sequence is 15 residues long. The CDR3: CASSAGGSSADTQYF. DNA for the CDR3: TGTGCCAGCAGTGCGGGGGGCTCTTCCGCAGATACGCAGTATTTT.

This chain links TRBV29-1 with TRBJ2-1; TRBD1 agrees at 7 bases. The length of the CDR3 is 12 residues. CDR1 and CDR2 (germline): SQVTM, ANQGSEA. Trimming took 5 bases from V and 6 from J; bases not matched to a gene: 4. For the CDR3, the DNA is TGCAGCGTTTGGGACAGAGGCAATGAGCAGTTCTTC. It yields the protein CSVWDRGNEQFF.

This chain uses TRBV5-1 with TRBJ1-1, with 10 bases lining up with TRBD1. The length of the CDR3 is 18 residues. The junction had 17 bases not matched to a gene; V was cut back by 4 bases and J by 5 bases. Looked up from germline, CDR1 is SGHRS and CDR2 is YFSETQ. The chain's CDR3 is CASSHRILQTGGETEAFF. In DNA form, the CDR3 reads TGCGCCAGCAGCCACCGAATCCTACAGACAGGGGGCGAGACTGAAGCTTTCTTT.

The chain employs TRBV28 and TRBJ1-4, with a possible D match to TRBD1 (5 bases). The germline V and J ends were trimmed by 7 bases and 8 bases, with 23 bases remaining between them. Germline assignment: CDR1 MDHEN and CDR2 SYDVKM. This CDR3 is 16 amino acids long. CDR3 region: CASIYPGAGLREKLFF. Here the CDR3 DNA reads TGTGCCAGCATATATCCCGGGGCGGGCCTTAGGGAAAAACTGTTTTTT.